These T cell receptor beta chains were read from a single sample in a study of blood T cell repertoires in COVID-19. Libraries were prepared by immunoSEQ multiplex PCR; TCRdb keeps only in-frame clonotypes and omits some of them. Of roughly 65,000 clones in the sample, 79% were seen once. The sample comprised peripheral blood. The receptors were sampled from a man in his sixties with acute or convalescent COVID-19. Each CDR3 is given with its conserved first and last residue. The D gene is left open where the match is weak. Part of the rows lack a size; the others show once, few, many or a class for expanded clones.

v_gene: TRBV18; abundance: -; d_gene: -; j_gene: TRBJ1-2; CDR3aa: CASSPLQGSGNYGYTF; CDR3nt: TGTGCCAGCTCACCACTGCAGGGATCTGGAAACTATGGCTACACCTTC
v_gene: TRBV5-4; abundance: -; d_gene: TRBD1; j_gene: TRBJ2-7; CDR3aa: CASRNRGQSYEQYF; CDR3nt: TGTGCCAGCAGGAATCGGGGACAGTCATACGAGCAGTACTTC
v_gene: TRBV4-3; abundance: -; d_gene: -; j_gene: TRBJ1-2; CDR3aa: CASSQNAQGKYGYTF; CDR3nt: TGCGCCAGCAGCCAAAACGCGCAGGGGAAGTATGGCTACACCTTC
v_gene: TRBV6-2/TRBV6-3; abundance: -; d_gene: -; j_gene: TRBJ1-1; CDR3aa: CASSYSGGHKSAFF; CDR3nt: TGTGCCAGCAGTTACTCCGGGGGGCATAAATCGGCTTTCTTT
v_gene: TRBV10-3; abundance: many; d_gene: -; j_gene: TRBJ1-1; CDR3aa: CAISEWAGINTEAFF; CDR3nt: TGTGCCATCAGTGAGTGGGCAGGAATAAACACTGAAGCTTTCTTT
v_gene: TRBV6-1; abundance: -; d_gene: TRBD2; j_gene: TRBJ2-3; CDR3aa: CASSVRYSGGGTDTQYF; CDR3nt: TGTGCCAGCAGTGTTCGCTACTCGGGGGGGGGCACAGATACGCAGTATTTT
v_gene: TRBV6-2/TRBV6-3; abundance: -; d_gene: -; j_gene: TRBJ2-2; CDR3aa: CASTPPRSNTGELFF; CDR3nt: TGTGCCAGCACCCCCCCGAGGTCGAACACCGGGGAGCTGTTTTTT
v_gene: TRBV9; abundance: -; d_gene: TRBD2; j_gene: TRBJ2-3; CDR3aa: CASSVLAGDADTQYF; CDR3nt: TGTGCCAGCAGCGTATTAGCGGGGGATGCAGATACGCAGTATTTT
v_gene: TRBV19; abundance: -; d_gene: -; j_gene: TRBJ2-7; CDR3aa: CASNAGSGLGHFF; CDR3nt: TGTGCCAGTAACGCGGGGTCCGGCCTAGGGCATTTCTTC
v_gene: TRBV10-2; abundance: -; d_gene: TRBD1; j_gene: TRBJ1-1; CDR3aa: CASGGQIHTEAFF; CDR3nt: TGCGCCAGCGGGGGACAGATCCACACTGAAGCTTTCTTT
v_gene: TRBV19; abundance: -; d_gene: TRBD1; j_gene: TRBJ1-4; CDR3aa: CASSITGGAEKLFF; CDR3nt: TGTGCCAGTAGTATCACAGGGGGCGCAGAGAAACTGTTTTTT
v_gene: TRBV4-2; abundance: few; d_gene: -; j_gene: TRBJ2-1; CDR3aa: CASSQASSVLSYNEQFF; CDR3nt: TGTGCCAGCAGCCAAGCGTCTAGCGTCCTCTCCTACAATGAGCAGTTCTTC
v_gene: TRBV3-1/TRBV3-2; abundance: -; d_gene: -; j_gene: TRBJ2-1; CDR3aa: CASTYEGGRQFF; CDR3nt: TGTGCCAGCACCTATGAAGGGGGAAGGCAGTTCTTC
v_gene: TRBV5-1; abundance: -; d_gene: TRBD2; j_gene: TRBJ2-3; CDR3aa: CASSLIAGGEDTQYF; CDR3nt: TGCGCCAGCAGCTTGATAGCGGGGGGAGAGGATACGCAGTATTTT
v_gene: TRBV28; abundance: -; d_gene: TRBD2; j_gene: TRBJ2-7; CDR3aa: CASNSLTSGGSYEQYF; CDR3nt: TGTGCCAGCAACTCCCTTACTAGCGGGGGCTCCTACGAGCAGTACTTC
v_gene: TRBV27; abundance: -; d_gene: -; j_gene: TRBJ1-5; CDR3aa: CASRGTGRGQPQHF; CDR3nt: TGTGCCAGCAGGGGTACAGGGAGGGGTCAGCCCCAGCATTTT
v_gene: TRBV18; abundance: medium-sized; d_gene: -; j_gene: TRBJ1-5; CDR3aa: CASSPGQNSNQPQHF; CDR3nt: TGTGCCAGCTCACCCGGACAGAATAGCAATCAGCCCCAGCATTTT
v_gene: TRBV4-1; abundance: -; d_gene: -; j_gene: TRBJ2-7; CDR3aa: CASSQSPGSYEQYF; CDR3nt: TGCGCCAGCAGCCAAAGCCCCGGTAGTTACGAGCAGTACTTC
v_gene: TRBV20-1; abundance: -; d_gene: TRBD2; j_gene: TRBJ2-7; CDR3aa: CSASPPALAGIYEQYF; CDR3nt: TGCAGTGCTAGTCCCCCGGCACTAGCGGGGATCTACGAGCAGTACTTC
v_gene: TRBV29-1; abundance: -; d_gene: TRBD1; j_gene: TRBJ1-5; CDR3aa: CSVRQGGDQPQHF; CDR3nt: TGCAGCGTAAGACAGGGGGGCGATCAGCCCCAGCATTTT
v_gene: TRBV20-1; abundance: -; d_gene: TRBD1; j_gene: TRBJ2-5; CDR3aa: CSANRGETQYF; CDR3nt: TGCAGTGCCAACAGGGGAGAGACCCAGTACTTC
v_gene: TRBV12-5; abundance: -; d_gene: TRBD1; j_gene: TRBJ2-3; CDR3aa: CASGSGTGGPTDTQYF; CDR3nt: TGTGCTAGTGGCTCCGGGACAGGAGGACCCACAGATACGCAGTATTTT
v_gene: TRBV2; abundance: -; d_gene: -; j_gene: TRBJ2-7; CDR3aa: CATTDSPIGEKYF; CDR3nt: TGTGCCACCACGGACAGTCCGATAGGTGAGAAGTACTTC
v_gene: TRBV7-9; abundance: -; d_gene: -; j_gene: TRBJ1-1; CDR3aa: CASSFFGAEAFF; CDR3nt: TGTGCCAGCAGCTTCTTCGGGGCTGAAGCTTTCTTT
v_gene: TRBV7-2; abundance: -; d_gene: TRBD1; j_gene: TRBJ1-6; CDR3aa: CASSPRQGAPLHF; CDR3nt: TGTGCCAGCAGCCCGCGACAGGGTGCACCCCTCCACTTT
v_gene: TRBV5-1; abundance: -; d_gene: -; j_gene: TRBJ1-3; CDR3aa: CASSLGEAGNTIYF; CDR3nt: TGCGCCAGCAGCTTGGGCGAAGCTGGAAACACCATATATTTT
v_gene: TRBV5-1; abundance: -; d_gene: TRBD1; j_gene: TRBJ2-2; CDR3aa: CASATGGETGELFF; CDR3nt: TGCGCCAGCGCGACAGGGGGCGAAACCGGGGAGCTGTTTTTT
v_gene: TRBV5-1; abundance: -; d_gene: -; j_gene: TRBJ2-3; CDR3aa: CASSLEGEADTQYF; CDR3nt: TGCGCCAGCAGCTTGGAAGGGGAAGCAGATACGCAGTATTTT
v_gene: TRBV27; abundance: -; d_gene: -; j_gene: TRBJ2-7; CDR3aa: CASSLSGASYEQYF; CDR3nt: TGTGCCAGCAGTTTATCGGGAGCCTCCTACGAGCAGTACTTC
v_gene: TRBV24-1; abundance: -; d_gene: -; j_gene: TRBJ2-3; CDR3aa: CATSDSTESTDTQYF; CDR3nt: TGTGCCACCAGTGATTCGACAGAAAGCACAGATACGCAGTATTTT